This entry lists 2 T cell receptor beta chains sequenced from one sample in a study of PD-1 blockade in classical Hodgkin lymphoma. The time point here: newly diagnosed, previously untreated cHL patient sample. Thawed PBMCs were the source of CD4+ T cells, purified by magnetic negative selection. Sequencing was performed with immunoSEQ multiplex PCR; in TCRdb, only in-frame clones are kept and a portion is missing. Of approximately 20,000 clones detected, roughly nine tenths appear once; the ten largest clones hold more than 0.2%. The specimen was CD4+ T cells from blood. The receptors originated from a human donor with classical Hodgkin lymphoma.

The V and J genes are TRBV7-6 and TRBJ1-4, with D unresolved. CDR3 length: 13 amino acids. Germline CDR1 and CDR2: SGHVS and FNYEAQ. The V gene lost 1 base and the J gene lost 3 bases, with 3 bases spanning the gap. This chain's CDR3 is CASSLGPNEKLFF. CDR3 nucleotide sequence: TGTGCCAGCAGCTTAGGCCCTAATGAAAAACTGTTTTTT.

This clone was counted once. This chain links TRBV20-1 with TRBJ1-4, with D unclear. Germline CDR1 DFQATT, CDR2 SNEGSKA (reference sequence). The CDR3 is 11 residues long. Trimming stripped 6 bases from V and 13 bases from J, with 15 bases between. The CDR3 DNA follows: TGCAGTGCCCCCCAGGCTGGAGGACTGTTTTTT. Translating it yields CSAPQAGGLFF.